The 15 T cell receptor beta chains given below trace back to one sample, sequenced in a study of blood T cells in healthy people across ages. Then a second PCR, running about 7 to 11 cycles, was carried out with a sample-barcoded 5' primer and a J-beta primer mix. TCRdb re-called the 5' RACE reads through MiXCR, storing one row per CDR3 protein. The data hold approximately 800,000 distinct CDR3 sequences, with about three fifths observed a single time. The sequenced sample was blood. The receptor source for this set is a man aged 25 to 45 in good health.

This sequence joins TRBV30 and TRBJ1-2, with D possibly being TRBD1 (5 bases). The length of the CDR3 is 12 residues. V lost 0 bases, J lost 3 bases, and 5 bases lay in between. Per germline, CDR1 GTSNPN and CDR2 SVGIG (reference sequence). CDR3 DNA sequence: TGTGCCTGGAGTGTGGGGGACTATGGCTACACCTTC. Translating gives CAWSVGDYGYTF.

In this sample, this clonotype turned up many times. CDR3 DNA: TGCAGTGCTCCTAAACAGGGGGCTAACACTGAAGCTTTCTTT. As protein: CSAPKQGANTEAFF. The genes are TRBV20-1 and TRBJ1-1; TRBD1 matches 9 bases. Germline V lookup: CDR1 DFQATT, CDR2 SNEGSKA (reference sequence). This CDR3 is built from 14 residues. With 5 bases clipped from V and 2 bases from J, the junction kept 6 bases outside the gene matches.

In its sample, this clonotype was seen a few times. The chain uses TRBV5-1 and TRBJ1-2, with 12 bases aligning to TRBD1. The CDR3 loop spans 15 amino acids. Germline loops: CDR1 SGHRS, CDR2 YFSETQ. The trim removed 2 bases at V and 7 bases at J, leaving 6 bases unmatched. DNA for the CDR3: TGCGCCAGCAGCTTTACGGGACAGGGGGCGCTTGGCTACACCTTC. Translating it yields CASSFTGQGALGYTF.

This chain connects TRBV12-3 or TRBV12-4 to TRBJ2-2; 10 nucleotides match TRBD2. CDR3 length equals 17 residues. J lost 7 bases, V lost 3 bases, and 11 bases had no gene match. The CDR3: CASSFLRLAGVDGELFF. DNA for the CDR3: TGTGCCAGCAGTTTCCTTAGACTAGCGGGCGTCGACGGGGAGCTGTTTTTT.

This clonotype was observed at least ten times. A junction end diverges from the germline sequence, so it may reflect a read error. The rearrangement joins TRBV12-3 or TRBV12-4 to TRBJ2-1, with D possibly being TRBD1 (6 bases). CDR3 length equals 12 residues. CDR3 amino acids: CASSLGGNEQFF. The CDR3 region has the DNA TGTGCCAGCAGCTTAGGGGGCAATGAGCAGTTCTTC.

Points on this clonotype: A clone one base away is much larger, so this may be a read error. V and J are TRBV7-9 and TRBJ2-3; 10 nucleotides line up with TRBD2. The germline V gene encodes CDR1 SEHNR and CDR2 FQNEAQ (reference sequence). With 3 bases clipped from V and 0 bases from J, the junction kept 3 bases outside the gene matches. The CDR3 is made up of 16 amino acids. The CDR3 nucleotides are TGTGCCAGCAGCTTCGGACTAGCGGAGAGCACAGATACGCAGTATTTT. This codes for CASSFGLAESTDTQYF.

A few counts support this clonotype. This chain connects TRBV2 to TRBJ2-7; D uncertain. Between the trimmed V and J ends, which lost 4 bases and 6 bases, there was a span of 19 bases. The CDR3 extends over 15 amino acids. Germline values: CDR1 SNHLY, CDR2 FYNNEI. The CDR3 reads CASSVSGHKRSEQYF. In DNA, the CDR3 is TGTGCCAGCAGTGTTTCTGGCCACAAACGGAGCGAGCAGTACTTC.

This clonotype was seen a few times. The V call is TRBV29-1, the J call TRBJ2-3, with no clear D. This CDR3 has 15 residues. Germline CDR1 SQVTM, CDR2 ANQGSEA. V shed 0 bases and J shed 2 bases, with 12 bases lying between them. The CDR3: CSVEDSLGPTDTQYF. CDR3 DNA: TGCAGCGTTGAAGACAGTCTAGGACCCACAGATACGCAGTATTTT.

The J gene is TRBJ1-1, the V gene TRBV7-9; D unresolved. Germline CDR1 SEHNR, CDR2 FQNEAQ (reference sequence). V was pared by 1 base and J by 6 bases, with 6 bases between. This CDR3 spans 12 amino acids. CDR3 protein: CASSLEAPEAFF. As DNA, the CDR3 is TGTGCCAGCAGCTTAGAGGCACCTGAAGCTTTCTTT.

This clonotype has more than one count but fewer than ten. The rearrangement joins TRBV28 to TRBJ2-4; possibly TRBD2 for D (5 bases). The end of the DNA is better explained by TRBJ2-7, so the J call may be wrong. Germline lookup yields CDR1 MDHEN and CDR2 SYDVKM. The CDR3 extends over 14 amino acids. The CDR3 coding sequence is TGTGCCAGCATTTCCGGGATCAAGGACTACGAGCAGTACTTC. Encoded protein: CASISGIKDYEQYF.

The rearrangement links TRBV20-1 to TRBJ2-1; 9 bases are a match to TRBD2. J lost 6 bases, V lost 0 bases, and 6 bases had no gene match. Germline-derived CDR1 and CDR2 are DFQATT and SNEGSKA (reference sequence). This CDR3 contains 15 residues. DNA for the CDR3: TGCAGTGCTAGAGAGTCCCGGACTAGCGTCAATGAGCAGTTCTTC. Translation gives CSARESRTSVNEQFF.

Ten or more counts support this clonotype. J is TRBJ2-7 and V is TRBV7-2, with TRBD1 matching over 9 bases. Germline V gene sequence: CDR1 SGHTA, CDR2 FQGNSA. J was trimmed by 2 bases and V by 4 bases; bases with no gene match: 3. This CDR3 is built from 14 residues. The DNA of the CDR3 is TGTGCCAGCAGCTCGGACAGGGGCCCCTACGAGCAGTACTTC. Protein product: CASSSDRGPYEQYF. Based on the CDR3 plus reference TRBV7-2 and TRBJ2-7, the full variable domain is GAGVSQSPSNKVTEKGKDVELRCDPISGHTALYWYRQSLGQGLEFLIYFQGNSAPDKSGLPSDRFSAERTGGSVSTLTIQRTQQEDSAVYLCASSSDRGPYEQYFGPGTRLTVT.

J is TRBJ2-7 and V is TRBV29-1, with D tentatively TRBD1 (5 bases). The CDR3 is 15 amino acids. Looked up from germline, CDR1 is SQVTM and CDR2 is ANQGSEA. V dropped 2 bases and J dropped 4 bases, with 18 bases sitting between them. Written as DNA, the CDR3 is TGCAGCGTTGAACTGGTATTGGGGCTTAAATACGAGCAGTACTTC. It translates to CSVELVLGLKYEQYF.

In DNA form, the CDR3 reads TGCAGTGCTAGAGGTCCCTCGGAGCAGTACTTC. This translates into CSARGPSEQYF. This chain connects TRBV20-1 to TRBJ2-7, with D uncertain. From germline, CDR1 is DFQATT and CDR2 SNEGSKA (reference sequence). This CDR3 spans 11 amino acids. V was trimmed by 1 base and J by 7 bases, leaving 8 bases between them.

The genes are TRBV6-1 and TRBJ2-7; no clear D. CDR3 length equals 14 residues. Trimming stripped 1 base from V and 10 bases from J, with 17 bases between. CDR1 and CDR2 from the germline V gene are MNHNS and SASEGT. CDR3 in amino acids: CASSEEVGLRSQYF. DNA of the CDR3: TGTGCCAGCAGTGAAGAAGTTGGCCTCAGGTCCCAGTACTTC.